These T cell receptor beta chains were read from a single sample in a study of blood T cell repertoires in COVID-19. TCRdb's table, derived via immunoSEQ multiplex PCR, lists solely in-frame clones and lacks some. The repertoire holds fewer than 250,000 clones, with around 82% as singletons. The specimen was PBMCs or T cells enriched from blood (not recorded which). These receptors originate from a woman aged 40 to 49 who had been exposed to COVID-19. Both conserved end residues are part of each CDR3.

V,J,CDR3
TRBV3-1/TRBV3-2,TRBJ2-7,CASSQDLSSWGHEQYF
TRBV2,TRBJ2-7,CASSEQGISYEQYF
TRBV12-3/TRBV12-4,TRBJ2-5,CASTLSGETQYF
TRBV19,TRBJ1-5,CASSIGTKLVNQPQHF
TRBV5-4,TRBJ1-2,CASSLNPSTGINYGYTF
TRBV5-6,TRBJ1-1,CASSLGTGNTEAFF
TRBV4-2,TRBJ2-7,CASSQDGSGGGYEQYF
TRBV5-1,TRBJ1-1,CASSLLTGENMNTEAFF
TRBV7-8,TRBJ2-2,CASSPRRGGTGELFF
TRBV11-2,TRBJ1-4,CASSPRVGTGEKLFF
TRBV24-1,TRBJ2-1,CATSVGGAKGEQFF
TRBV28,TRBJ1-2,CASSLGFGGSAYGYTF
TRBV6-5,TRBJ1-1,CASTKAGANEAFF
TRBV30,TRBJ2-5,CAWSVTGVETQYF
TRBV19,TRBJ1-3,CASSLFGQGVSGNTIYF
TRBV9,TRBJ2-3,CASSVTGGATDTQYF
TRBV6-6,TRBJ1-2,CASSRPAGSKNYGYTF
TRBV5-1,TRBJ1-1,CASSFSPQGEDTEAFF
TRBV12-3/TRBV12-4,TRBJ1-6,CASSFLQVSPLHF
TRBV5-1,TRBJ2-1,CASSLNDRGYNEQFF
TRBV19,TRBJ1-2,CASSTPYWGGYGYTF
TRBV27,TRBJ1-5,CARPKSGNQPQHF
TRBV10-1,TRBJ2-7,CASSWGPDSPYEQYF
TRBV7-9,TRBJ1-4,CAGGQGPTNEKLFF
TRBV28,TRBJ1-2,CASSSTGNYGYTF
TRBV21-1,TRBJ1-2,CASSNWTGPNYGYTF
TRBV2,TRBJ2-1,CASSASMGQVNEQFF
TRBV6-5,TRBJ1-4,CASSFRGSANEKLFF
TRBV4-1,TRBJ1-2,CASSDTFTGTGGYGYTF
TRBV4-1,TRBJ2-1,CASSQDRGSTPPYNEQFF
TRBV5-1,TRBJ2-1,CASSLIETENEQFF
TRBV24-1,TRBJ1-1,CATSETGFTEAFF
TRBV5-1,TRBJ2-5,CASGMGRGDQETQYF
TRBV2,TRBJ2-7,CASSDGDRGRYEQYF
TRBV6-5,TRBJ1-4,CASRRDRGGGEKLFF
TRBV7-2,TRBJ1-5,CASSITRGEQPQHF
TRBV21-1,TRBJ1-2,CASSNQGQRYGYTF
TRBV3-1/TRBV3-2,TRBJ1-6,CASSPGTGNSPLHF
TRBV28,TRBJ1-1,CASSLRTGKRGEAFF
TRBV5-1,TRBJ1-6,CASSLAGVSPLHF
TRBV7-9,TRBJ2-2,CARGQGDLYTGELFF
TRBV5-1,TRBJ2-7,CASSTAGTGNEQYF
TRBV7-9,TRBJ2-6,CASSPPSGQAFSGANVLTF
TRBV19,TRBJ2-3,CASRGRISTDTQYF
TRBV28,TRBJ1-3,CASSLNQQDTIYF
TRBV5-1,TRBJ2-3,CASSLAPGVADTQYF
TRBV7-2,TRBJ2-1,CASSFLGQGYNEQFF
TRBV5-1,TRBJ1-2,CASSLVGQGEGYTF
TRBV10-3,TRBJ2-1,CAISPRAGGRNEQFF
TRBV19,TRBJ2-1,CASSRGLQQLNEQFF
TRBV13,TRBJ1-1,CASSLQGSHTEAFF
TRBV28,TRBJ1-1,CASRASLGQNTEAFF
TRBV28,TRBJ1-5,CASRLDRGVQPQHF
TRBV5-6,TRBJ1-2,CASSTIEASGGYTF
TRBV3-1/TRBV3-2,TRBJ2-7,CASSGRDRLIHEQYF
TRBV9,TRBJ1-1,CASSVGRVGTEAFF
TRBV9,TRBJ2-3,CASSADRGRATDTQYF
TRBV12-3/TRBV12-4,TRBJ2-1,CASSSRTGGEGFF
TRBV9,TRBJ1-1,CASSETVNTEAFF
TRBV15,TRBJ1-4,CATSRDRIGQQIEKLFF